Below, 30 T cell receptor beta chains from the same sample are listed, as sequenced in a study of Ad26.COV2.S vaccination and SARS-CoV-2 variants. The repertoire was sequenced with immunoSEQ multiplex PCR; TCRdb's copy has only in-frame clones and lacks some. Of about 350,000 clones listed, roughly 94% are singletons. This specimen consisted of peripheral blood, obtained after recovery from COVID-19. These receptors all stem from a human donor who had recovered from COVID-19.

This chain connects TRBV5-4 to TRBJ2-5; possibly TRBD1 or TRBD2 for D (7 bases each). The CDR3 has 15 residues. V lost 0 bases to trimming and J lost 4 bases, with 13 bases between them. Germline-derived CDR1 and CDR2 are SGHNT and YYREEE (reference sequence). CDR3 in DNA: TGTGCCAGCAGCTTGGGGCAGGGGGGGAGAGAGACCCAGTACTTC. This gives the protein CASSLGQGGRETQYF.

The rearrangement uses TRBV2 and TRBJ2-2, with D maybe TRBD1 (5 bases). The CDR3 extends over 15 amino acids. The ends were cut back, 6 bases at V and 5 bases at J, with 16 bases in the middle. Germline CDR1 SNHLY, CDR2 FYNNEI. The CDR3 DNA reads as TGTGCCAGCAGCGAAAGGGCAGGGAATACCGGGGAGCTGTTTTTT. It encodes CASSERAGNTGELFF.

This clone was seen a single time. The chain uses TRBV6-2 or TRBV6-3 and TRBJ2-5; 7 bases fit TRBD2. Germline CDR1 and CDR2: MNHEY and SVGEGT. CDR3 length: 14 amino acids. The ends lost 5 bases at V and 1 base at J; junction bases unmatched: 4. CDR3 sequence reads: CASSQTSPQETQYF. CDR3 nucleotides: TGTGCCAGCAGTCAGACTAGCCCCCAAGAGACCCAGTACTTC.

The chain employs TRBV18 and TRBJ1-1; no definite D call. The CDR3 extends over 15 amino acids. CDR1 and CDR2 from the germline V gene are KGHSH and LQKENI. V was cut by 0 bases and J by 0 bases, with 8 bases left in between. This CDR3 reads CASSPPETLNTEAFF. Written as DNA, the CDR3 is TGTGCCAGCTCACCACCGGAAACATTGAACACTGAAGCTTTCTTT. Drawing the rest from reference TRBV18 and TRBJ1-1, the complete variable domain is NAGVMQNPRHLVRRRGQEARLRCSPMKGHSHVYWYRQLPEEGLKFMVYLQKENIIDESGMPKERFSAEFPKEGPSILRIQQVVRGDSAAYFCASSPPETLNTEAFFGQGTRLTVV.

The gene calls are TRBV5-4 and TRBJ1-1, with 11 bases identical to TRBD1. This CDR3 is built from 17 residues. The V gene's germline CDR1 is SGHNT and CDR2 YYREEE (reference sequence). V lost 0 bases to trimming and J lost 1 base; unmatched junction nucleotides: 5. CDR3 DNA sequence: TGTGCCAGCAGCTTGGATAGGGACAGGGGGTGGAACACTGAAGCTTTCTTT. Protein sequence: CASSLDRDRGWNTEAFF. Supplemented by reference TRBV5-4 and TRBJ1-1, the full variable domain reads ETGVTQSPTHLIKTRGQQVTLRCSSQSGHNTVSWYQQALGQGPQFIFQYYREEENGRGNFPPRFSGLQFPNYSSELNVNALELDDSALYLCASSLDRDRGWNTEAFFGQGTRLTVV.

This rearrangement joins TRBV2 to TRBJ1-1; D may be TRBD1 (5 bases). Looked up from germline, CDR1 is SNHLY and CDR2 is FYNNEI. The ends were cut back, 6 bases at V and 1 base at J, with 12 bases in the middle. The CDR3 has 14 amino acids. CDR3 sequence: CASRLLGANTEAFF. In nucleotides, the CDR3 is TGTGCCAGCAGGTTATTAGGGGCGAACACTGAAGCTTTCTTT.

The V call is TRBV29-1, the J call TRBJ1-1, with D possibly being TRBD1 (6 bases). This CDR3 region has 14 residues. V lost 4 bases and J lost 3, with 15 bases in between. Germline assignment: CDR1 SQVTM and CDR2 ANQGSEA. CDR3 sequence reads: CSVGGKGGYTEAFF. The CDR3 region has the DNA TGCAGCGTTGGGGGTAAGGGGGGATACACTGAAGCTTTCTTT.

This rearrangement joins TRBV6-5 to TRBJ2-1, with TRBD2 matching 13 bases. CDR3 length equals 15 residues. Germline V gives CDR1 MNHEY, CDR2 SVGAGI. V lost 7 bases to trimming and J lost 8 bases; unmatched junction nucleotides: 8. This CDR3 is CASTKRGLAGDEQFF. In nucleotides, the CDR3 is TGTGCCAGCACCAAACGCGGACTAGCGGGGGATGAGCAGTTCTTC.

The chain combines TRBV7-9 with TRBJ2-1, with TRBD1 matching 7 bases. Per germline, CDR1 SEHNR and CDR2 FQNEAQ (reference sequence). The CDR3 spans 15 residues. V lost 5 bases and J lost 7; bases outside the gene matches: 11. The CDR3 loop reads CASSGARTGPNEQFF. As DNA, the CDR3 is TGTGCCAGCAGCGGAGCAAGGACAGGTCCGAATGAGCAGTTCTTC.

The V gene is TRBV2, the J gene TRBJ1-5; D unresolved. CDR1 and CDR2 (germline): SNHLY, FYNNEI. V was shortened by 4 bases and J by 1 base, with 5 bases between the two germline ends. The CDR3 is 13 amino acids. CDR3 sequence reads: CASSVLSNQPQHF. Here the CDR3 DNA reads TGTGCCAGCAGTGTCCTGAGCAATCAGCCCCAGCATTTT.

The CDR3 DNA sequence: TGTGCCAGCAGTGACCAACCAGAGGGGATTGATACGCAGTATTTT. This encodes CASSDQPEGIDTQYF. This chain connects TRBV2 to TRBJ2-3, with D perhaps being TRBD1 or TRBD2 (5 bases each). Germline V gene lookup returns CDR1 SNHLY and CDR2 FYNNEI. The CDR3 has 15 amino acids. With 3 bases removed from V and 6 bases from J, the gap between germline ends came to 16 bases.

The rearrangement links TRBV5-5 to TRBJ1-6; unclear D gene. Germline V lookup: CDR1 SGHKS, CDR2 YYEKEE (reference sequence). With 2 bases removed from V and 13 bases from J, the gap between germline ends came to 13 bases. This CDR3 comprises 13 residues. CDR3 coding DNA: TGTGCCAGCAGCTTTGACCTCGGAGGGCCCCTCCACTTT. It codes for CASSFDLGGPLHF.

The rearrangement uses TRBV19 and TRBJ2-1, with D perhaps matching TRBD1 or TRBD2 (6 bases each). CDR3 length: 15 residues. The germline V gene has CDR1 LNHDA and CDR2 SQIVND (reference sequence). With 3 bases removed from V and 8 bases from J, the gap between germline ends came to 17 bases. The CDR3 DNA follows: TGTGCCAGTAGTATGAGGAGGGGGAGGATGGATGAGCAGTTCTTC. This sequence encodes CASSMRRGRMDEQFF.

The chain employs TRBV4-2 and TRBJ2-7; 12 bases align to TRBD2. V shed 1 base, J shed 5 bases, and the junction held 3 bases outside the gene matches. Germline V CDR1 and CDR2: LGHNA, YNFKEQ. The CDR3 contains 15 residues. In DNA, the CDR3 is TGTGCCAGCAGCCAAGCTAGCGGGGGGGCCAACGAGCAGTACTTC. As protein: CASSQASGGANEQYF.

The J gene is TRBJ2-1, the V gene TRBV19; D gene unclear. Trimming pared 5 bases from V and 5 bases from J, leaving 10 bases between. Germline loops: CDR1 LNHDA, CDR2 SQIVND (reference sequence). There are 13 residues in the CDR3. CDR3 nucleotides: TGTGCCAGTAGTCCTCGATCGAACAATGAGCAGTTCTTC. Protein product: CASSPRSNNEQFF.

The CDR3 DNA follows: TGTGCCAGCAGCCCGCCCGGGACAGCGAACACTGAAGCTTTCTTT. It codes for CASSPPGTANTEAFF. The chain links TRBV7-9 to TRBJ1-1; 7 nucleotides agree with TRBD1. Germline lookup yields CDR1 SEHNR and CDR2 FQNEAQ (reference sequence). This CDR3 region has 15 residues. Trimming at V came to 5 bases and at J to 1 base, leaving 7 bases not matched to a gene.

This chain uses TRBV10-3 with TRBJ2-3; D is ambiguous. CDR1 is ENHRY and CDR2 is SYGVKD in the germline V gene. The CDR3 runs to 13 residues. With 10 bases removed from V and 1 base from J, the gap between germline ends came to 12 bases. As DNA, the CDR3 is TGTGCCACCAAGGATAGGGGCACAGATACGCAGTATTTT. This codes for CATKDRGTDTQYF.

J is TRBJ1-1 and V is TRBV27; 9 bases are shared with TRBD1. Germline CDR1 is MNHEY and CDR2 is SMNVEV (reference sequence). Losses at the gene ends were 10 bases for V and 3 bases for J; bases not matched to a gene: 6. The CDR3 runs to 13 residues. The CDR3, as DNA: TGTGCCAACCCGGACAGGGGTGACACTGAAGCTTTCTTT. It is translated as CANPDRGDTEAFF.

CDR3 sequence: CASIETGGWRSPLHF. The DNA of the CDR3 is TGTGCCAGCATCGAAACAGGGGGCTGGCGGTCACCCCTCCACTTT. The chain joins TRBV7-2 to TRBJ1-6; TRBD1 matches 9 bases. The trim removed 7 bases at V and 10 bases at J, leaving 11 bases unmatched. The CDR3 loop spans 15 amino acids. The germline CDR1 and CDR2 sequences are SGHTA and FQGNSA.

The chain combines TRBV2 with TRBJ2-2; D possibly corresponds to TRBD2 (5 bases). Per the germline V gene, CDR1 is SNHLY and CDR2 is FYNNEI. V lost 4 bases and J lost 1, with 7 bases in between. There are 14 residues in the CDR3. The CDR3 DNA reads TGTGCCAGCAGTGCCCGGGAGAACACCGGGGAGCTGTTTTTT. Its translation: CASSARENTGELFF. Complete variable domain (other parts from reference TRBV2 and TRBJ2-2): EPEVTQTPSHQVTQMGQEVILRCVPISNHLYFYWYRQILGQKVEFLVSFYNNEISEKSEIFDDQFSVERPDGSNFTLKIRSTKLEDSAMYFCASSARENTGELFFGEGSRLTVL.

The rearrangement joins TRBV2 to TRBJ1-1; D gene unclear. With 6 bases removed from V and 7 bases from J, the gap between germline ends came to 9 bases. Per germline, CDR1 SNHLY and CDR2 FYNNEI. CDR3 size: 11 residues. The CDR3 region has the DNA TGTGCCAGCAGAAACAGAATTGAAGCTTTCTTT. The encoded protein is CASRNRIEAFF.

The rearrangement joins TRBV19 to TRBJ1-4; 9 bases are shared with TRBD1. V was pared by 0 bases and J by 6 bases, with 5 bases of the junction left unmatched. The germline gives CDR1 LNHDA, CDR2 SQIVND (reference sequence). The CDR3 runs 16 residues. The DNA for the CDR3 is TGTGCCAGTAGTATAGATCGACAGGGGGAAGATGAAAAACTGTTTTTT. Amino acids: CASSIDRQGEDEKLFF.

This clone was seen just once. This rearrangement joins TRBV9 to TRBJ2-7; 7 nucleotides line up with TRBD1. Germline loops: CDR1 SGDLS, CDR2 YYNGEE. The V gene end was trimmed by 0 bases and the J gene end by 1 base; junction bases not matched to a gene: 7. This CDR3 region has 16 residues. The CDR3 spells CASSVGARTGSYEQYF. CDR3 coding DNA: TGTGCCAGCAGCGTAGGGGCGAGGACAGGTTCCTACGAGCAGTACTTC.

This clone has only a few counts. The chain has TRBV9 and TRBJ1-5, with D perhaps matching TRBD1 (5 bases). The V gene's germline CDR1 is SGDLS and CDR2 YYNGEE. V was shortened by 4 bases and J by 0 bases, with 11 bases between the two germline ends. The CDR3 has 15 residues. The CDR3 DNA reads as TGTGCCAGCAGCCCTGACAGCTATAGCAATCAGCCCCAGCATTTT. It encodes CASSPDSYSNQPQHF.

The CDR3, as DNA: TGTGCCAGCAGCTTTGGGGGCGACGAGCAGTACTTC. Translation gives CASSFGGDEQYF. The chain couples TRBV11-3 to TRBJ2-7; weak D call: TRBD1 (6 bases). V was pared by 3 bases and J by 5 bases, with 8 bases between. From germline, CDR1 is SGHNT and CDR2 YENEEA. There are 12 residues in the CDR3. Variable domain in full (rest from reference TRBV11-3 and TRBJ2-7): EAGVVQSPRYKIIEKKQPVAFWCNPISGHNTLYWYLQNLGQGPELLIRYENEEAVDDSQLPKDRFSAERLKGVDSTLKIQPAELGDSAVYLCASSFGGDEQYFGPGTRLTVT.

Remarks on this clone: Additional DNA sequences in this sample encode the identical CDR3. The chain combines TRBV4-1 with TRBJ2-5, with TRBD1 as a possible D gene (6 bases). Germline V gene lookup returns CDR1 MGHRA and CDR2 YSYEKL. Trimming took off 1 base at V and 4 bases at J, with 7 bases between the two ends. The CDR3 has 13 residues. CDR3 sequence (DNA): TGCGCCAGCAGCCAAGCACAGGGAGAGACCCAGTACTTC. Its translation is CASSQAQGETQYF.

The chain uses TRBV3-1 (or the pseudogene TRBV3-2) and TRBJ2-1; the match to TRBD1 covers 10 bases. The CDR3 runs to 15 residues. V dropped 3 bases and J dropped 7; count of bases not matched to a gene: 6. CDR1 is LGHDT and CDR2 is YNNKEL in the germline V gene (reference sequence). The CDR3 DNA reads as TGTGCCAGCAGCCACGGGACAGGGGCTGGAAATGAGCAGTTCTTC. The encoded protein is CASSHGTGAGNEQFF.

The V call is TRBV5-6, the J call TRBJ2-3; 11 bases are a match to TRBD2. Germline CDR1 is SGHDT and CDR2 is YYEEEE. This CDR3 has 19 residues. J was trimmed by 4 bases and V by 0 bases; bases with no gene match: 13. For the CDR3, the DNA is TGTGCCAGCAGCTTGGCCTGGGCGGGTAGCGGGGGGGTCGCAGATACGCAGTATTTT. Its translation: CASSLAWAGSGGVADTQYF.

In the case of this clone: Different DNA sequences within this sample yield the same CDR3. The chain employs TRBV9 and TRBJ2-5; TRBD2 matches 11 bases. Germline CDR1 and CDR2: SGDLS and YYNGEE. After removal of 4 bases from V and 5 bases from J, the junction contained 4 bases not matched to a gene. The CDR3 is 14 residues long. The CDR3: CASSIGLAGETQYF. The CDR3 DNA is TGTGCCAGCAGCATAGGACTAGCGGGCGAGACCCAGTACTTC.

CDR3 region: CATAGVSSMNTEAFF. The CDR3 DNA reads TGTGCCACCGCAGGGGTTTCTTCCATGAACACTGAAGCTTTCTTT. This sequence joins TRBV7-8 and TRBJ1-1, with D maybe TRBD1 (6 bases). Trimming left V 10 bases short and J 0 bases short, with 18 bases between. The CDR3 sequence is 15 residues long. Germline-derived CDR1 and CDR2 are SGHVS and FQNEAQ.